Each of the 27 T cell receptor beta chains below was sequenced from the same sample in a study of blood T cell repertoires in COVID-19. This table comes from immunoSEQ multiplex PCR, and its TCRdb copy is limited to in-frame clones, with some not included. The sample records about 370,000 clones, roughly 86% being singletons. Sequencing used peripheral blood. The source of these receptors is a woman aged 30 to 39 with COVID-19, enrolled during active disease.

Here the CDR3 DNA reads TGTGCCAGCAGTGAATCAGTCTCTGAGACCCAGTACTTC. Protein sequence: CASSESVSETQYF. The chain is built from TRBV25-1 and TRBJ2-5; D is uncertain. CDR1 is MGHDK, CDR2 SYGVNS, per germline. The CDR3 contains 13 residues. V lost 1 base and J lost 5, with 8 bases in between.

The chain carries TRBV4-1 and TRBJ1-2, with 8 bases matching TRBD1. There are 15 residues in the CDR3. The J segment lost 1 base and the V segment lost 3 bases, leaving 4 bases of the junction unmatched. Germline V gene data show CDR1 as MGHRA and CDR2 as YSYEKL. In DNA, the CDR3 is TGCGCCAGCAGCCACGGACAGGGCTATAACTATGGCTACACCTTC. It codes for CASSHGQGYNYGYTF.

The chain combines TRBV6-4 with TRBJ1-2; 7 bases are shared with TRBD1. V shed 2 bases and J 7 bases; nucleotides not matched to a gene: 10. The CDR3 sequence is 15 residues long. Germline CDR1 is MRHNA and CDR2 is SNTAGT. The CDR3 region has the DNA TGTGCCAGCAGTGACGGGGACAGTCAGATGGGTGGCTACACCTTC. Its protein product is CASSDGDSQMGGYTF.

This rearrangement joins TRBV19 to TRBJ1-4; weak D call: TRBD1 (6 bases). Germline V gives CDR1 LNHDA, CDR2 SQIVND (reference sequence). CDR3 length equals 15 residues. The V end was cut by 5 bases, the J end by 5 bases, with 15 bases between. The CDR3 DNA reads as TGTGCCAGTAGTGCGAGACAGGATTCGAATGAAAAACTGTTTTTT. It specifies CASSARQDSNEKLFF.

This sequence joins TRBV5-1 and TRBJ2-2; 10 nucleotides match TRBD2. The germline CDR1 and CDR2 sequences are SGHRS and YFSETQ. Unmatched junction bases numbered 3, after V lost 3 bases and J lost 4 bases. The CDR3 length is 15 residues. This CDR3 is CASSSGTSATGELFF. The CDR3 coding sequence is TGCGCCAGCAGCTCCGGGACTAGCGCCACCGGGGAGCTGTTTTTT. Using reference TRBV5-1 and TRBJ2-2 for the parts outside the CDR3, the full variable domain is KAGVTQTPRYLIKTRGQQVTLSCSPISGHRSVSWYQQTPGQGLQFLFEYFSETQRNKGNFPGRFSGRQFSNSRSEMNVSTLELGDSALYLCASSSGTSATGELFFGEGSRLTVL.

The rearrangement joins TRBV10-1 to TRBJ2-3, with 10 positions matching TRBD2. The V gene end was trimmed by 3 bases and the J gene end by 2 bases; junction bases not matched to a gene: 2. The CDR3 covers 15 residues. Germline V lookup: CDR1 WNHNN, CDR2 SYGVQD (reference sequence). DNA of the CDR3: TGCGCCAGCAGTGAAGGGACTAGCGTCACAGATACGCAGTATTTT. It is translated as CASSEGTSVTDTQYF.

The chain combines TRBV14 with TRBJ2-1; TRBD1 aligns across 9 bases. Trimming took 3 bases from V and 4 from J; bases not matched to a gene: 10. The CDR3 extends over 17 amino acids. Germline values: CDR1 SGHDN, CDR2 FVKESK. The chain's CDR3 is CASSQAGTGILYNEQFF. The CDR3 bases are TGTGCCAGCAGCCAGGCCGGGACAGGGATCCTTTACAATGAGCAGTTCTTC.

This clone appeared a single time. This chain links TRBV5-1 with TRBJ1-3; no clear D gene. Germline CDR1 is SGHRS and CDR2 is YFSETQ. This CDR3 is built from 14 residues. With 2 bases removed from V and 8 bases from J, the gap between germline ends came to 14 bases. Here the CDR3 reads CASSLATPVDTIYF. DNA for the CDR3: TGCGCCAGCAGCTTAGCAACCCCGGTGGACACCATATATTTT.

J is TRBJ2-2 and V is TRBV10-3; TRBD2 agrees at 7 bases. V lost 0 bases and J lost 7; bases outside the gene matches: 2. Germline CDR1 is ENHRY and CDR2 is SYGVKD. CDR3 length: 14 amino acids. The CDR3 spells CAISESLADGELFF. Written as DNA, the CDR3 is TGTGCCATCAGTGAGTCTCTAGCGGACGGGGAGCTGTTTTTT.

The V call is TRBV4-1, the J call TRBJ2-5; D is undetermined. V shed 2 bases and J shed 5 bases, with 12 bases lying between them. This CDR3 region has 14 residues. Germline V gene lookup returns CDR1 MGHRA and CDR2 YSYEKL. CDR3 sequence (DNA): TGCGCCAGCAGCCAAAGTCAGAATTCGGAGACCCAGTACTTC. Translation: CASSQSQNSETQYF.

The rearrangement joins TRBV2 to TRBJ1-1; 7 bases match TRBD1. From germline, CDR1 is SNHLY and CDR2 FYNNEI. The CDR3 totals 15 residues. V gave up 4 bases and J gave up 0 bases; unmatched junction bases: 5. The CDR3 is CASSVTGAMNTEAFF. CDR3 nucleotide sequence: TGTGCCAGCAGTGTCACAGGGGCCATGAACACTGAAGCTTTCTTT.

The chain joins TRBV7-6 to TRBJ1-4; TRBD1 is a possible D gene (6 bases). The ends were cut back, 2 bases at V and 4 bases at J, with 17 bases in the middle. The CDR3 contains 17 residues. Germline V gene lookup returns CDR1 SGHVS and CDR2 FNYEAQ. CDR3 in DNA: TGTGCCAGCAGCTTACGGATCGGGGGGCAGGGTAATGAAAAACTGTTTTTT. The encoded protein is CASSLRIGGQGNEKLFF.

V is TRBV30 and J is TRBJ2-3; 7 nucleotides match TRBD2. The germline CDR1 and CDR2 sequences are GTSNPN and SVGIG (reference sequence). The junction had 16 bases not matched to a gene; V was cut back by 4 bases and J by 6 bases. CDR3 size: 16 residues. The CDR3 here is CAWIPGEAGVGDTQYF. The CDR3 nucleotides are TGTGCCTGGATCCCGGGGGAGGCGGGAGTGGGGGATACGCAGTATTTT.

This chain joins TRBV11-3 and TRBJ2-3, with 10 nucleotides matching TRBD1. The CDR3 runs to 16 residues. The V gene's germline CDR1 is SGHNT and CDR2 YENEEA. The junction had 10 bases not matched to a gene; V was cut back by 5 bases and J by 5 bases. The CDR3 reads CASSVGTGEGQDTQYF. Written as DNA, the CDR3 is TGTGCCAGCAGCGTCGGGACAGGGGAAGGTCAAGATACGCAGTATTTT.

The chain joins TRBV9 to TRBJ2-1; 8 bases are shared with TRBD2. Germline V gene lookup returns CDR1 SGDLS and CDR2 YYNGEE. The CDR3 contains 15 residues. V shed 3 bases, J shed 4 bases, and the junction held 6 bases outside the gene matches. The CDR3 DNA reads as TGTGCCAGCAGCGAAACTAGCGGCCTATACAATGAGCAGTTCTTC. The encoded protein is CASSETSGLYNEQFF.

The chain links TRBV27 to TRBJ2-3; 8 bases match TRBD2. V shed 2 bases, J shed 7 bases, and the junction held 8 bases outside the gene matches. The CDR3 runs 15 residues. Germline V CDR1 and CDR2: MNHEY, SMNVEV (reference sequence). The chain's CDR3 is CASSLRPSGFNTQYF. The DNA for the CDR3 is TGTGCCAGCAGTTTACGGCCTAGCGGGTTTAATACGCAGTATTTT.

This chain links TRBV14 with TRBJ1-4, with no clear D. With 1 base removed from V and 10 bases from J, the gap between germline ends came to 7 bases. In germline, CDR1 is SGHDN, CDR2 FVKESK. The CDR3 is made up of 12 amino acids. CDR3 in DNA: TGTGCCAGCAGCCAAGTGTCAGGAAAACTGTTTTTT. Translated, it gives CASSQVSGKLFF.

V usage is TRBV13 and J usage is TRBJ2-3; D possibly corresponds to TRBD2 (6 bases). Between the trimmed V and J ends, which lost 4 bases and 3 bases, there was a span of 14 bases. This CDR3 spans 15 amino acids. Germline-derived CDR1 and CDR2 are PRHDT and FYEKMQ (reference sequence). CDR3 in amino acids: CASSYRTRGTDTQYF. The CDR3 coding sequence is TGTGCCAGCAGCTACCGGACACGGGGGACAGATACGCAGTATTTT.

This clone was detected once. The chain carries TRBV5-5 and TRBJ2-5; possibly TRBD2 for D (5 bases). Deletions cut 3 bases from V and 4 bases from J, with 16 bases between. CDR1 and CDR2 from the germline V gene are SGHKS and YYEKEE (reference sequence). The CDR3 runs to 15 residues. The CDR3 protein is CASSSGVRGGETQYF. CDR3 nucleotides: TGTGCCAGCAGCTCTGGGGTCCGGGGTGGAGAGACCCAGTACTTC.

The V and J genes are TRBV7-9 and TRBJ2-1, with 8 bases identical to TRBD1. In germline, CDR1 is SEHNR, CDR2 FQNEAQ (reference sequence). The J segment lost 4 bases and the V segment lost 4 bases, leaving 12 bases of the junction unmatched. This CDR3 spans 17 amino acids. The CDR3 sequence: CASSSYRGDRGYNEQFF. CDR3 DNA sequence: TGTGCCAGCAGCTCCTACAGGGGGGATAGAGGGTACAATGAGCAGTTCTTC.

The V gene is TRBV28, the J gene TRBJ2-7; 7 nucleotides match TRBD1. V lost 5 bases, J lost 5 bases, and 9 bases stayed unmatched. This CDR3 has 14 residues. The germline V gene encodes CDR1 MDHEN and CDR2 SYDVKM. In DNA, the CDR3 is TGTGCCAGCAGTCCAGCTTGGGACAGCCACGAGCAGTACTTC. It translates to CASSPAWDSHEQYF.

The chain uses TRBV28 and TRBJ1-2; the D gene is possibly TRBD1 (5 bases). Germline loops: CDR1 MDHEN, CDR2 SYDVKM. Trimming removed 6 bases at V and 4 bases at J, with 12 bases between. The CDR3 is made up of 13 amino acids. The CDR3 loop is CASRGLLSYGYTF. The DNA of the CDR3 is TGTGCCAGCAGGGGACTGCTATCCTATGGCTACACCTTC.

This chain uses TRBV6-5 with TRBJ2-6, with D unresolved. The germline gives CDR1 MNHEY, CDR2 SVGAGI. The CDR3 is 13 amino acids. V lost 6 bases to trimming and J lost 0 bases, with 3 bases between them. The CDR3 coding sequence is TGTGCCAGCAGCGTCTCTGGGGCCAACGTCCTGACTTTC. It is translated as CASSVSGANVLTF.

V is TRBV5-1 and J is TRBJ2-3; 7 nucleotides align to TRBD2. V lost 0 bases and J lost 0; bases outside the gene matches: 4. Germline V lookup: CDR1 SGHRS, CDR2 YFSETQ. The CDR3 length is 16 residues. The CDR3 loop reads CASSLVSGLSTDTQYF. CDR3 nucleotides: TGCGCCAGCAGCTTGGTTAGCGGGCTTAGCACAGATACGCAGTATTTT.

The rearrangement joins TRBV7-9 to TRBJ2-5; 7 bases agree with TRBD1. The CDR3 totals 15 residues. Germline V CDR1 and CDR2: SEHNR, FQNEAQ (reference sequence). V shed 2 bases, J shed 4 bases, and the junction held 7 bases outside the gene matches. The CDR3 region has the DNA TGTGCCAGCAGCTTAAAAGGGGGCGGCCTAGAGACCCAGTACTTC. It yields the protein CASSLKGGGLETQYF.

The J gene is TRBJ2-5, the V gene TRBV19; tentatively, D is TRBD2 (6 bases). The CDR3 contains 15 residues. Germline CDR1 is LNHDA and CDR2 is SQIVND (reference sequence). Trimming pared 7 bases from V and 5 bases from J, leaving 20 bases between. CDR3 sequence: CASTDRRGGGETQYF. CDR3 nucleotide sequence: TGTGCCAGTACTGACCGTCGGGGAGGAGGGGAGACCCAGTACTTC.

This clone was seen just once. This CDR3 is CASSFDRVSYEQYF. The CDR3 nucleotides read TGTGCCAGCAGCTTTGACCGGGTTAGCTACGAGCAGTACTTC. The gene calls are TRBV11-1 and TRBJ2-7; D is ambiguous. V was shortened by 3 bases and J by 3 bases, with 12 bases between the two germline ends. CDR3 length: 14 residues. Looked up from germline, CDR1 is SGHAT and CDR2 is FQDESV (reference sequence).